What follows are 30 T cell receptor beta chains derived from one specimen sequenced in a study of CD8 T cells in ankylosing spondylitis. TCRdb called the 5' RACE reads again in MiXCR, with one record for every CDR3 protein. The data hold about 500,000 distinct CDR3 sequences, with roughly 12% observed a single time. Study-wide results and limits: What seemed typical of ankylosing spondylitis blood was a TCR beta motif built from several highly homologous variants.

Their cognate antigens are unknown. Sequenced: blood, either unsorted or a sorted T cell fraction (not recorded which). Every receptor here comes from a male donor with ankylosing spondylitis.

This clonotype showed up many times. The chain employs TRBV12-3 or TRBV12-4 and TRBJ1-6, with D perhaps matching TRBD1 (6 bases). Trimming left V 6 bases short and J 5 bases short, with 11 bases between. This CDR3 is 14 amino acids long. DNA for the CDR3: TGTGCCAGCAGCCTTGGACAGAATAATTCACCCCTCCACTTT. This translates into CASSLGQNNSPLHF.

The chain joins TRBV24-1 to TRBJ1-5, with D maybe TRBD1 (6 bases). Germline V lookup: CDR1 KGHDR, CDR2 SFDVKD. This CDR3 contains 17 residues. V lost 3 bases and J 2 bases, leaving 16 bases between the germline ends. In DNA, the CDR3 is TGTGCCACCAGTGATCCCAGACGGGAGGGGGGCAATCAGCCCCAGCATTTT. It specifies CATSDPRREGGNQPQHF.

The rearrangement joins TRBV10-2 to TRBJ2-1, with a tentative D call TRBD2 (5 bases). The V end was cut by 2 bases, the J end by 4 bases, with 6 bases between. Per germline, CDR1 WSHSY and CDR2 SAAADI. The CDR3 loop spans 13 amino acids. CDR3 sequence: CASSETSYNEQFF. The CDR3 region has the DNA TGCGCCAGCAGTGAGACTAGTTACAATGAGCAGTTCTTC.

This chain connects TRBV5-8 to TRBJ2-7; 9 bases agree with TRBD1. V trimming: 4 bases; J trimming: 6 bases; junction bases outside the gene matches: 8. The germline CDR1 and CDR2 sequences are SGHTS and YDEGEE. CDR3 length: 14 amino acids. CDR3: CASSAGQGFPEQYF. In DNA form, the CDR3 reads TGTGCCAGCAGCGCGGGACAGGGTTTCCCCGAGCAGTACTTC.

Turning to this clonotype: An end of the junction differs from the germline gene, which may be a read error. This chain uses TRBV12-3 or TRBV12-4 with TRBJ2-3; TRBD1 agrees at 10 bases. The CDR3 consists of 17 residues. The CDR3 sequence: CASSPRTGGASTYTQYF. The CDR3 DNA is TGTGCCAGCAGCCCTCGGACAGGGGGAGCTAGCACATATACGCAGTATTTT.

This clonotype occurred many times. V usage is TRBV5-1 and J usage is TRBJ2-1; D might be TRBD1 (6 bases). Germline-derived CDR1 and CDR2 are SGHRS and YFSETQ. CDR3 length: 13 residues. Trimming stripped 2 bases from V and 7 bases from J, with 10 bases between. The CDR3 DNA is TGCGCCAGCAGCTTACTAGGGGGAAATGAGCAGTTCTTC. Translation: CASSLLGGNEQFF. Filled out from reference TRBV5-1 and TRBJ2-1, the complete variable domain reads KAGVTQTPRYLIKTRGQQVTLSCSPISGHRSVSWYQQTPGQGLQFLFEYFSETQRNKGNFPGRFSGRQFSNSRSEMNVSTLELGDSALYLCASSLLGGNEQFFGPGTRLTVL.

This clonotype was picked up a small number of times. J is TRBJ1-6 and V is TRBV5-1, with a possible D match to TRBD1 (6 bases). The CDR3 extends over 15 amino acids. Per germline, CDR1 SGHRS and CDR2 YFSETQ. V gave up 3 bases and J gave up 7 bases, with 14 bases separating them. CDR3 nucleotides: TGCGCCAGCAGCTCCACAGGGCCTATCAATTCACCCCTCCACTTT. As protein: CASSSTGPINSPLHF.

The chain is built from TRBV9 and TRBJ2-1; the D is unclear. Germline V CDR1 and CDR2: SGDLS, YYNGEE. CDR3 size: 12 residues. V lost 7 bases and J lost 0, with 5 bases in between. The CDR3 DNA follows: TGTGCCAGCGGGATCTCCTACAATGAGCAGTTCTTC. Translating gives CASGISYNEQFF.

The V gene is TRBV12-3 or TRBV12-4, the J gene TRBJ2-6; D perhaps matches TRBD1 (6 bases). This CDR3 spans 17 amino acids. The V gene lost 3 bases and the J gene lost 2 bases, with 14 bases spanning the gap. The CDR3 sequence: CASSFGANRAGANVLTF. The CDR3, as DNA: TGTGCCAGCAGTTTTGGGGCAAACAGGGCTGGGGCCAACGTCCTGACTTTC.

The CDR3 is CASSNRAPDTQYF. CDR3 nucleotide sequence: TGTGCCAGCAGCAATCGGGCCCCCGATACGCAGTATTTT. This rearrangement joins TRBV3-1 to TRBJ2-3; D unclear. V was cut by 5 bases and J by 6 bases, with 12 bases left in between. This CDR3 is built from 13 residues. Per the germline V gene, CDR1 is LGHDT and CDR2 is YNNKEL (reference sequence).

The chain carries TRBV30 and TRBJ2-2, with 14 bases that match TRBD2. Trimming took 7 bases from V and 8 from J; bases not matched to a gene: 9. The CDR3 is 15 residues long. The V gene's germline CDR1 is GTSNPN and CDR2 SVGIG (reference sequence). CDR3 amino acids: CAFTTSGRAKGELFF. The DNA for the CDR3 is TGTGCCTTCACGACTAGCGGGAGGGCCAAGGGGGAGCTGTTTTTT.

This clonotype was detected many times. The rearrangement joins TRBV5-1 to TRBJ1-4; 7 bases are shared with TRBD1. The CDR3 consists of 13 residues. Trimming at V came to 0 bases and at J to 8 bases, leaving 1 base not matched to a gene. Germline V lookup: CDR1 SGHRS, CDR2 YFSETQ. The CDR3 bases are TGCGCCAGCAGCTTGGAAGGGGGCGAAAAACTGTTTTTT. Residues: CASSLEGGEKLFF.

In this sample, this clonotype turned up a few times. As DNA, the CDR3 is TGTGCCAGCAGCTTACCCAGGGACGATGAGCAGTTCTTC. Protein sequence: CASSLPRDDEQFF. The chain recombines TRBV11-3 with TRBJ2-1, with D possibly called TRBD1 or TRBD2 (5 bases each). The CDR3 is 13 residues long. V was clipped by 2 bases and J by 8 bases, with 10 bases between them. Germline V gene lookup returns CDR1 SGHNT and CDR2 YENEEA.

Of note for this clonotype: This may come from a read error, since a much larger clone is one base off. The V call is TRBV11-3, the J call TRBJ2-3; possibly TRBD1 for D (6 bases). The CDR3 length is 14 residues. The ends were cut back, 2 bases at V and 1 base at J, with 7 bases in the middle. CDR1 is SGHNT and CDR2 is YENEEA in the germline V gene. CDR3 nucleotide sequence: TGTGCCAGCAGCTTACACAGGGGCACAGATACGCAGTATTTT. Protein: CASSLHRGTDTQYF.

The sample holds a few counts of this clonotype. The V gene is TRBV7-9, the J gene TRBJ2-7; 12 bases are shared with TRBD1. CDR1 and CDR2 from the germline V gene are SEHNR and FQNEAQ (reference sequence). The length of the CDR3 is 16 residues. Trimming at V came to 4 bases and at J to 5 bases, leaving 9 bases not matched to a gene. CDR3 DNA sequence: TGTGCCAGCAGCTCCGGGGGGACAGGGGGCGTCGACGAGCAGTACTTC. Protein: CASSSGGTGGVDEQYF. Complete variable domain (other parts from reference TRBV7-9 and TRBJ2-7): DTGVSQNPRHKITKRGQNVTFRCDPISEHNRLYWYRQTLGQGPEFLTYFQNEAQLEKSRLLSDRFSAERPKGSFSTLEIQRTEQGDSAMYLCASSSGGTGGVDEQYFGPGTRLTVT.

Only a few counts were recorded for this clonotype. This chain connects TRBV5-1 to TRBJ1-2, with a possible D match to TRBD1 (5 bases). Per the germline V gene, CDR1 is SGHRS and CDR2 is YFSETQ. This CDR3 comprises 13 residues. V gave up 5 bases and J gave up 3 bases, with 11 bases separating them. CDR3 sequence (DNA): TGCGCCAGCAGTGGTCGGGGCGACTATGGCTACACCTTC. This translates into CASSGRGDYGYTF.

V usage is TRBV5-1 and J usage is TRBJ1-2, with no clear D. The CDR3 has 13 residues. The V and J ends lost 3 bases and 7 bases respectively, with 13 bases between them. Germline loops: CDR1 SGHRS, CDR2 YFSETQ. In DNA, the CDR3 is TGCGCCAGCAGCTCATCCCGAGGCGGTGGCTACACCTTC. It specifies CASSSSRGGGYTF.

This clonotype was counted at least ten times. The J gene is TRBJ2-3, the V gene TRBV3-1, with TRBD2 matching over 9 bases. CDR3 length: 18 amino acids. Germline V gene sequence: CDR1 LGHDT, CDR2 YNNKEL (reference sequence). With V trimmed by 2 bases and J by 0 bases, 9 bases remained unmatched. The DNA for the CDR3 is TGTGCCAGCAGCCAAAAGTTGACTAGCGGAACTAGCACAGATACGCAGTATTTT. Its protein product is CASSQKLTSGTSTDTQYF.

This clonotype was seen many times. The V and J genes are TRBV20-1 and TRBJ2-1, with 9 bases that match TRBD2. The CDR3 is made up of 13 amino acids. The germline CDR1 and CDR2 sequences are DFQATT and SNEGSKA (reference sequence). Here the CDR3 DNA reads TGCAGCGCAACTAGCGGGCGGAACAATGAGCAGTTCTTC. Its protein is CSATSGRNNEQFF.

The gene calls are TRBV5-1 and TRBJ1-2; D may be TRBD1 (6 bases). Trimming pared 4 bases from V and 4 bases from J, leaving 11 bases between. The CDR3 loop spans 13 amino acids. CDR1 SGHRS and CDR2 YFSETQ come from the germline V gene. The CDR3 protein is CASSLGHPYGYTF. DNA for the CDR3: TGCGCCAGCAGCCTGGGACATCCCTATGGCTACACCTTC.

This rearrangement joins TRBV20-1 to TRBJ1-2; D might be TRBD1 (5 bases). CDR1 and CDR2 from the germline V gene are DFQATT and SNEGSKA (reference sequence). Trimming stripped 3 bases from V and 6 bases from J, with 23 bases between. There are 16 residues in the CDR3. The CDR3 region is CSARASISGTGDGYTF. Here the CDR3 DNA reads TGCAGTGCTAGGGCCTCTATCTCCGGAACAGGAGATGGCTACACCTTC.

The V gene is TRBV7-2, the J gene TRBJ2-2, with 7 bases fitting TRBD2. The CDR3 consists of 18 residues. V shed 1 base, J shed 1 base, and the junction held 9 bases outside the gene matches. The germline V gene encodes CDR1 SGHTA and CDR2 FQGNSA. CDR3 DNA sequence: TGTGCCAGCAGCTTAGGGCGGGAGAGTAGCGGGAACACCGGGGAGCTGTTTTTT. It encodes CASSLGRESSGNTGELFF.

With regard to this clonotype: Possible read error: a much larger clone is one base away. The chain uses TRBV10-3 and TRBJ2-3; no reliable D call. There are 13 residues in the CDR3. Germline-derived CDR1 and CDR2 are ENHRY and SYGVKD. This chain's CDR3 is CAIGDAATVTQYF. CDR3 nucleotides: TGTGCCATCGGGGATGCGGCCACAGTTACGCAGTATTTT.

The J gene is TRBJ2-3, the V gene TRBV6-1, with a tentative D call TRBD1 (6 bases). This CDR3 contains 16 residues. Germline CDR1 is MNHNS and CDR2 is SASEGT. V lost 6 bases and J lost 0, with 16 bases in between. CDR3 DNA sequence: TGTGCCAGCAGCGACCCTAGGACAGCCAGCACAGATACGCAGTATTTT. Its protein is CASSDPRTASTDTQYF.

The chain uses TRBV13 and TRBJ2-7; D possibly corresponds to TRBD2 (7 bases). This CDR3 contains 15 residues. Trimming left V 8 bases short and J 6 bases short, with 23 bases between. CDR1 is PRHDT and CDR2 is FYEKMQ in the germline V gene (reference sequence). The CDR3 DNA follows: TGTGCCAGCTCTCCGGACGGGGGGCGCCCCCGCGAGCAGTACTTC. Translating gives CASSPDGGRPREQYF.

This clonotype was observed many times. The rearrangement links TRBV2 to TRBJ2-3, with TRBD2 as a possible D gene (6 bases). The CDR3 extends over 16 amino acids. With 4 bases removed from V and 0 bases from J, the gap between germline ends came to 14 bases. Per germline, CDR1 SNHLY and CDR2 FYNNEI. CDR3 nucleotide sequence: TGTGCCAGCAGTGTTCGGGGTAGCGGCAGCACAGATACGCAGTATTTT. Translated: CASSVRGSGSTDTQYF.

This clonotype was detected a few times. The chain uses TRBV24-1 and TRBJ2-2; TRBD2 matches 8 bases. Germline CDR1 KGHDR, CDR2 SFDVKD. J was trimmed by 1 base and V by 7 bases; bases with no gene match: 4. CDR3 length: 15 amino acids. CDR3 in DNA: TGTGCCACCAGAGGAAGCGGGAGGAACACCGGGGAGCTGTTTTTT. Translated: CATRGSGRNTGELFF.

The rearrangement uses TRBV6-1 and TRBJ1-5, with D perhaps matching TRBD1 (5 bases). V was clipped by 8 bases and J by 2 bases, with 16 bases between them. This CDR3 comprises 15 residues. Germline-derived CDR1 and CDR2 are MNHNS and SASEGT. The CDR3 sequence: CASARAAEGNQPQHF. The CDR3 DNA is TGTGCCAGCGCCAGGGCCGCAGAGGGCAATCAGCCCCAGCATTTT.

This clonotype has ten or more counts. This chain uses TRBV24-1 with TRBJ2-2; no firm D call. CDR1 is KGHDR, CDR2 SFDVKD, per germline. V was trimmed by 5 bases and J by 8 bases, leaving 8 bases between them. The CDR3 consists of 12 residues. The CDR3: CATSGPIGELFF. In DNA form, the CDR3 reads TGTGCCACCAGTGGCCCCATTGGGGAGCTGTTTTTT.

This chain connects TRBV6-6 to TRBJ1-2; D is unclear. This CDR3 region has 13 residues. Germline V gives CDR1 MNHNY, CDR2 SVGAGI (reference sequence). The V gene lost 2 bases and the J gene lost 2 bases, with 6 bases spanning the gap. CDR3 sequence (DNA): TGTGCCAGCAGTTACGGGCAGAACTATGGCTACACCTTC. Protein product: CASSYGQNYGYTF.